Reported below is one T cell receptor (beta chain). No antigen is known for it. Lactation, pregnancy, other autoimmune disease or uncontrolled infection excluded patients. This entry is derived from a study of T cells in Graves' hyperthyroidism and ophthalmopathy. Study-wide results and limits: Blood also held most thyroid clonotypes expanded beyond 0.001.

CDR3 size: 15 residues. Trimming cost V 4 bases and J 2 bases; bases outside gene matches: 8. Germline CDR1 and CDR2: DFQATT and SNEGSKA (reference sequence). What was amplified from RNA transcripts were TCR beta CDR3 regions. The TCR CDR3 first-round RT-PCR relied on the HTBI primer set. MiXCR was run by TCRdb on the multiplex PCR reads, yielding one entry per CDR3 protein. The sample holds hundreds of thousands of distinct CDR3 sequences, about 45% seen once. The sample taken for sequencing was peripheral blood or thyroid tissue (not recorded which). The sequence was collected from an adult man with Graves' disease, either hyperthyroidism or ophthalmopathy (not recorded which). The genes are TRBV20-1 and TRBJ1-5; TRBD1 matches at 7 bases. In DNA, the CDR3 is TGCAGTGCTACCCATGAGGGGGCGGGCAATCAGCCCCAGCATTTT. It encodes CSATHEGAGNQPQHF.